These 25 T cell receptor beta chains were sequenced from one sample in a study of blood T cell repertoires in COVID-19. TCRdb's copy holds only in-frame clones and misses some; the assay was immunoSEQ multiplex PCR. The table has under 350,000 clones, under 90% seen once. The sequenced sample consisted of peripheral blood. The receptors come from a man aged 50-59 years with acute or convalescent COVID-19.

In DNA form, the CDR3 reads TGTGCCAGTAGTACCCGTAATATGAACACTGAAGCTTTCTTT. Its translation: CASSTRNMNTEAFF. V usage is TRBV19 and J usage is TRBJ1-1; the D is unclear. CDR1 is LNHDA and CDR2 is SQIVND in the germline V gene (reference sequence). This CDR3 region has 14 residues. The V gene lost 4 bases and the J gene lost 0 bases, with 9 bases spanning the gap.

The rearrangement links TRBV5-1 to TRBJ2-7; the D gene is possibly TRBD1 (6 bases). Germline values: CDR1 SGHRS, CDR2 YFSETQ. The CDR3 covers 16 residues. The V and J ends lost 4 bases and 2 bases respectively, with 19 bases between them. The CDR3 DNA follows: TGCGCCAGCAGCGCCAATAACAGGGAACGACCCTACGAGCAGTACTTC. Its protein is CASSANNRERPYEQYF.

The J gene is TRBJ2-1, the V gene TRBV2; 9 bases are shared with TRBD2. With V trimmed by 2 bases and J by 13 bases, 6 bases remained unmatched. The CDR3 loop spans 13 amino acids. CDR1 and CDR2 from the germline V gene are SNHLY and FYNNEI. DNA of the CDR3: TGTGCCAGCAGTGAAACCTCCGGGACTAGCCAGTTCTTC. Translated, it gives CASSETSGTSQFF.

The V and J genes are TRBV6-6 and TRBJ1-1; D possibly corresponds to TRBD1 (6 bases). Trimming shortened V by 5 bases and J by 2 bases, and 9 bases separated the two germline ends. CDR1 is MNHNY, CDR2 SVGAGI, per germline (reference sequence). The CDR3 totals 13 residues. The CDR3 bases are TGTGCCAGCAGTGGACAGTCAAACACTGAAGCTTTCTTT. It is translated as CASSGQSNTEAFF.

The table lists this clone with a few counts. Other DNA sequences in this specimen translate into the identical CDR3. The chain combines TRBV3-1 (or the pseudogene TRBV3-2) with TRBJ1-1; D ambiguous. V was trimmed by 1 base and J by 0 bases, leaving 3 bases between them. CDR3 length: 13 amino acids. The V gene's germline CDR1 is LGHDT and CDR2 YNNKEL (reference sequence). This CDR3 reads CASSQVMNTEAFF. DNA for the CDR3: TGTGCCAGCAGCCAAGTCATGAACACTGAAGCTTTCTTT.

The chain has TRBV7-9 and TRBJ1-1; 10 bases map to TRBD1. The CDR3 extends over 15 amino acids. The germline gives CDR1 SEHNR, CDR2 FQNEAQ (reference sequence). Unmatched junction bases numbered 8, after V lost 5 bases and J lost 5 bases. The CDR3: CASSLRDRGYTEAFF. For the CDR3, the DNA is TGTGCCAGCAGCCTAAGGGACAGGGGATATACTGAAGCTTTCTTT. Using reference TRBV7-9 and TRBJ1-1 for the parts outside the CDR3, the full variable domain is DTGVSQNPRHKITKRGQNVTFRCDPISEHNRLYWYRQTLGQGPEFLTYFQNEAQLEKSRLLSDRFSAERPKGSFSTLEIQRTEQGDSAMYLCASSLRDRGYTEAFFGQGTRLTVV.

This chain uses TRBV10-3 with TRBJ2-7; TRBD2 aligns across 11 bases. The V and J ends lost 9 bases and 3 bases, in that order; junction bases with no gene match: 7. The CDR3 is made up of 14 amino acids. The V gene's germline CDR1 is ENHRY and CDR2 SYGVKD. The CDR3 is CAIRTTSGVYEQYF. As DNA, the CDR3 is TGTGCCATACGGACGACTAGCGGGGTCTACGAGCAGTACTTC.

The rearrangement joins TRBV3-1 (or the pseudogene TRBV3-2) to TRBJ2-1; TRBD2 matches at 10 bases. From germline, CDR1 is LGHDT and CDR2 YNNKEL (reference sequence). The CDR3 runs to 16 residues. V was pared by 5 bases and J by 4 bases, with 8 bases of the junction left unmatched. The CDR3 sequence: CASSSWTSGGYNEQFF. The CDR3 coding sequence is TGTGCCAGCAGCTCTTGGACTAGCGGAGGATACAATGAGCAGTTCTTC.

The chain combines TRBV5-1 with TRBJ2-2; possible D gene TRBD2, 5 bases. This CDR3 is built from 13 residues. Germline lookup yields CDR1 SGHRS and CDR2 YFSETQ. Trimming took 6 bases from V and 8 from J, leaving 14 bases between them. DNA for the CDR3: TGCGCCAGCAACAACCCCGGAGGAGGGGAGCTGTTTTTT. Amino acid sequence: CASNNPGGGELFF.

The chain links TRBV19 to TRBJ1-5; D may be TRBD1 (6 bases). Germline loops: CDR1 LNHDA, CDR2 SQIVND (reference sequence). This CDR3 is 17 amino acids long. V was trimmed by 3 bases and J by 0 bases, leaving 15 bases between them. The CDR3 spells CASSIRQGPFSNQPQHF. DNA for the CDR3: TGTGCCAGTAGTATTCGGCAGGGGCCCTTTAGCAATCAGCCCCAGCATTTT. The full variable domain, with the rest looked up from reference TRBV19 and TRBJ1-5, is DGGITQSPKYLFRKEGQNVTLSCEQNLNHDAMYWYRQDPGQGLRLIYYSQIVNDFQKGDIAEGYSVSREKKESFPLTVTSAQKNPTAFYLCASSIRQGPFSNQPQHFGDGTRLSIL.

CDR3 DNA sequence: TGTGCCAGCAGCCAAGATATTGGGACAGGTTACGAGCAGTACTTC. Translated, it gives CASSQDIGTGYEQYF. The gene calls are TRBV3-1 (or the pseudogene TRBV3-2) and TRBJ2-7, with 8 bases aligning to TRBD1. The germline V gene has CDR1 LGHDT and CDR2 YNNKEL (reference sequence). V lost 0 bases and J lost 4; bases outside the gene matches: 5. The CDR3 extends over 15 amino acids.

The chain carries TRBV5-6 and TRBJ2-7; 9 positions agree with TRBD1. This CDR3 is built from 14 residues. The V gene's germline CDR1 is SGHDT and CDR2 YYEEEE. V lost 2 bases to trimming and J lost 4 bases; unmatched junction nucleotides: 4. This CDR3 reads CASSFPTGGYEQYF. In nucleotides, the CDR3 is TGTGCCAGCAGCTTTCCGACAGGGGGATACGAGCAGTACTTC.

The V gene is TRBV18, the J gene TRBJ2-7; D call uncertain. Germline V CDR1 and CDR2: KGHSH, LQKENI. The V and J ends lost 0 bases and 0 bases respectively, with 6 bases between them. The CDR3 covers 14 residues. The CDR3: CASSPPGSSYEQYF. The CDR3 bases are TGTGCCAGCTCACCACCGGGCTCCTCCTACGAGCAGTACTTC.

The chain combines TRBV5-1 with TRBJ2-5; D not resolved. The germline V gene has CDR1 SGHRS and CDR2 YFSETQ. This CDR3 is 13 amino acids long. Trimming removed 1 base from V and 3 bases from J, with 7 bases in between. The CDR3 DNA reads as TGCGCCAGCAGCTTGCAGATTGAAGAGACCCAGTACTTC. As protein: CASSLQIEETQYF.

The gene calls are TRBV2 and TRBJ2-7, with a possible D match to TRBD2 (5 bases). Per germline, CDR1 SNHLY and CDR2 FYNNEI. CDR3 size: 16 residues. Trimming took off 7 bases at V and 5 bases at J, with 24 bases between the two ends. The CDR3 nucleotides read TGTGCCAGCACCCCCTGGGAGATCCCCGGCCAAGACGAGCAGTACTTC. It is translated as CASTPWEIPGQDEQYF.

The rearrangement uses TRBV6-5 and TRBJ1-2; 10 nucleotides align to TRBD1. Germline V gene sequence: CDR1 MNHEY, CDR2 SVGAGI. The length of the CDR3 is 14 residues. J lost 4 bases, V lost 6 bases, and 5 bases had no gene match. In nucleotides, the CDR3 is TGTGCCAGCAGCTGGACAGGGGGTTCCTATGGCTACACCTTC. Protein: CASSWTGGSYGYTF.

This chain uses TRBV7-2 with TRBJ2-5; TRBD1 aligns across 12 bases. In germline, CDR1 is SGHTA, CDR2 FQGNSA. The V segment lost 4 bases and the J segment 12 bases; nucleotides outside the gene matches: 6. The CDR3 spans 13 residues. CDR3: CASSSGTGGPKYF. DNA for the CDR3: TGTGCCAGCAGCTCCGGGACAGGGGGCCCTAAGTACTTC.

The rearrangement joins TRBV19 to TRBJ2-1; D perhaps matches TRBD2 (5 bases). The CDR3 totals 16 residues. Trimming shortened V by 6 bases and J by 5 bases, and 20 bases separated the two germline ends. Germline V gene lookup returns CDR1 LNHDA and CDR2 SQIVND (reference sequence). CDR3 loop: CASSNLVGSGDNEQFF. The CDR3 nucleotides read TGTGCCAGTAGCAATCTCGTGGGCTCCGGGGACAATGAGCAGTTCTTC.

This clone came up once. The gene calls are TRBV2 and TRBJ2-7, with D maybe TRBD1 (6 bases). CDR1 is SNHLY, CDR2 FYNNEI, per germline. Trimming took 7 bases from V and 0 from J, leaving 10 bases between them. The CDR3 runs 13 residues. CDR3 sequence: CASIGGISYEQYF. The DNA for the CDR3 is TGTGCCAGCATAGGGGGAATCTCCTACGAGCAGTACTTC.

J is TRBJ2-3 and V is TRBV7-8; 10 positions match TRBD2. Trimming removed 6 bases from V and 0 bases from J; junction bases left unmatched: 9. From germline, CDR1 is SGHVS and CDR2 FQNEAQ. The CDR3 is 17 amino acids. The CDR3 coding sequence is TGTGCCAGCAGAATTTTAGCGGGGGGCCCTAGCACAGATACGCAGTATTTT. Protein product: CASRILAGGPSTDTQYF. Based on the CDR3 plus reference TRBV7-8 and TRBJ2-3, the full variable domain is GAGVSQSPRYKVAKRGQDVALRCDPISGHVSLFWYQQALGQGPEFLTYFQNEAQLDKSGLPSDRFFAERPEGSVSTLKIQRTQQEDSAVYLCASRILAGGPSTDTQYFGPGTRLTVL.

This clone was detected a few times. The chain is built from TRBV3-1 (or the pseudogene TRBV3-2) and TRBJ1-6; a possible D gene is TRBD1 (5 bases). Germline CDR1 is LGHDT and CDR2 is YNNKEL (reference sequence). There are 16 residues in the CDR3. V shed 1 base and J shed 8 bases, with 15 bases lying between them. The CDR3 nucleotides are TGTGCCAGCAGCCAAGTGGCAGGGTTTACTTATTCACCCCTCCACTTT. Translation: CASSQVAGFTYSPLHF.

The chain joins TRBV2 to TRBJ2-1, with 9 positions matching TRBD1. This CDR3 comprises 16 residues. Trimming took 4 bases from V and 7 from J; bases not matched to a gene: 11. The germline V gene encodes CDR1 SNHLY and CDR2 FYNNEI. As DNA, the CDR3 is TGTGCCAGCAGTGGGGGGGCCGGGACAGGGATTAATGAGCAGTTCTTC. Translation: CASSGGAGTGINEQFF.

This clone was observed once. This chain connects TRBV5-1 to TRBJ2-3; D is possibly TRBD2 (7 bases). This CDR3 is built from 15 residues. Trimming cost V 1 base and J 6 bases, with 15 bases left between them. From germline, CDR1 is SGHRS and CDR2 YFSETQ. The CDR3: CASSLPLRGGDTQYF. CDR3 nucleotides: TGCGCCAGCAGCTTGCCCCTGAGGGGGGGGGATACGCAGTATTTT.

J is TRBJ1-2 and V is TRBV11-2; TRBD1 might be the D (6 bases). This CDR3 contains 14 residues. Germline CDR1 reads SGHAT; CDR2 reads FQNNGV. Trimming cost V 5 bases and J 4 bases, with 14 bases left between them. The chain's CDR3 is CASSQSQGVYGYTF. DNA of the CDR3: TGTGCCAGCAGCCAATCACAGGGCGTCTATGGCTACACCTTC.

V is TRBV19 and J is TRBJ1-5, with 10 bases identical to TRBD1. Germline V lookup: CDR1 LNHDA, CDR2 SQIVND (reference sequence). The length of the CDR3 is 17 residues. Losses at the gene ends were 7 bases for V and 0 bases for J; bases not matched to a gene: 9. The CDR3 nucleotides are TGTGCCAGTACCGTTGCCGGGACAGGGGTTAGCAATCAGCCCCAGCATTTT. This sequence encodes CASTVAGTGVSNQPQHF.